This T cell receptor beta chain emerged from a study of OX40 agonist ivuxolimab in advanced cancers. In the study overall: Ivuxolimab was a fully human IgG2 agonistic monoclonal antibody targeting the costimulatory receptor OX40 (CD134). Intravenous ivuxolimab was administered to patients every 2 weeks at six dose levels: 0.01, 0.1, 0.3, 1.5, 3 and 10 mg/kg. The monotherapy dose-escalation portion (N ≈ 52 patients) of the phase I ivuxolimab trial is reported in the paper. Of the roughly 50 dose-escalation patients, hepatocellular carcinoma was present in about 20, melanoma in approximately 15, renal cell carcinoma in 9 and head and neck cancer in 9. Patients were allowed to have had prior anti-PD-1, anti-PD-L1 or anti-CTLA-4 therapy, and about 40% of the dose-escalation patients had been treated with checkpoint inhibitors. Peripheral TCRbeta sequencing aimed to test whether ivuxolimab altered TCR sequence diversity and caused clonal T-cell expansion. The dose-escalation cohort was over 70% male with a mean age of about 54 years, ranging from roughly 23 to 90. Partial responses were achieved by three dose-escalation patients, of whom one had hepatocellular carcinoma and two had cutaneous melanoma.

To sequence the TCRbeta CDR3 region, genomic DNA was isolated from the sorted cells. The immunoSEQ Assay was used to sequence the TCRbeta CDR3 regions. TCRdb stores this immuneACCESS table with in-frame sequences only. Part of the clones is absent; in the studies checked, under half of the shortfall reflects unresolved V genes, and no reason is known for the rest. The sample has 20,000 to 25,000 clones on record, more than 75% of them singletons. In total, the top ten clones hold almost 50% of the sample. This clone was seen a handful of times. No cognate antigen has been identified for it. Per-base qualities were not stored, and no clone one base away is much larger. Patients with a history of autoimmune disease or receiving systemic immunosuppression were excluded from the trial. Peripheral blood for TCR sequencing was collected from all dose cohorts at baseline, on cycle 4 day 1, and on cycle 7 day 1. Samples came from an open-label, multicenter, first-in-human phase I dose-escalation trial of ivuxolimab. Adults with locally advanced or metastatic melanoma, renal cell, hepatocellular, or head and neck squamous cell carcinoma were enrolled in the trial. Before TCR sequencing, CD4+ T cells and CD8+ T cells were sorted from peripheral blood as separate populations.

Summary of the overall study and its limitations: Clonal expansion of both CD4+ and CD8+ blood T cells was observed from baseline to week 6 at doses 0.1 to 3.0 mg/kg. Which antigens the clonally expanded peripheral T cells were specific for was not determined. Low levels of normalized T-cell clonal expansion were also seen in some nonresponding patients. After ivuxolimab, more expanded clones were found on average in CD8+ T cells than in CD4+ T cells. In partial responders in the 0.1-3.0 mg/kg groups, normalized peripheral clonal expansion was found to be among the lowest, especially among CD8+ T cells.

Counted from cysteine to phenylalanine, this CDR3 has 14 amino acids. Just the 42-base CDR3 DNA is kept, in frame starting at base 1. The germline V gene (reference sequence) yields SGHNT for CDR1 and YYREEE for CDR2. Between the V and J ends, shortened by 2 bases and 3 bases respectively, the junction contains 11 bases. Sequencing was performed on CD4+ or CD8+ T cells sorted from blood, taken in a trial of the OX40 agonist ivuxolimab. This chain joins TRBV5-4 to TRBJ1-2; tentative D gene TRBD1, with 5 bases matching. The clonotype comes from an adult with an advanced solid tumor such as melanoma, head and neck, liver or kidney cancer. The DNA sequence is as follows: TGTGCCAGCAGCTTCGGGGCGGAATACTATGGCTACACCTTC. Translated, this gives CASSFGAEYYGYTF.